A single sample gave rise to the 28 T cell receptor beta chains below, sequenced in a study of T cells after yellow fever vaccination. From the 5' RACE reads, TCRdb called clonotypes with MiXCR, one entry per CDR3 protein. Of just under 600,000 distinct CDR3 sequences listed, approximately 13% are singletons. Sequenced material: PBMCs, taken on the day of the yellow fever booster vaccination. These receptors were taken from a man aged 30 to 45 who received the YFV17D yellow fever vaccine.

Note on this clonotype: The junction differs from germline at one of its ends, possibly a read error. This chain uses TRBV19 with TRBJ2-2; D might be TRBD1 or TRBD2, each matching 5 bases. Germline CDR1 LNHDA, CDR2 SQIVND (reference sequence). The length of the CDR3 is 13 residues. The DNA for the CDR3 is TGTGCCAGCGCACCCTCAGGGACCGGGGAGCAGTTTTTT. Its protein product is CASAPSGTGEQFF.

This chain links TRBV20-1 with TRBJ2-3; 7 bases are a match to TRBD2. The CDR3 covers 14 residues. V was clipped by 6 bases and J by 3 bases; unmatched bases: 9. Germline assignment: CDR1 DFQATT and CDR2 SNEGSKA (reference sequence). Here the CDR3 DNA reads TGCAGTGCCCATAGCGGGCCACGGACAGATACGCAGTATTTT. The encoded protein is CSAHSGPRTDTQYF.

This clonotype came up a few times. The chain couples TRBV7-2 to TRBJ1-6; perhaps TRBD1 as D (6 bases). V lost 4 bases to trimming and J lost 4 bases, with 14 bases between them. Looked up from germline, CDR1 is SGHTA and CDR2 is FQGNSA. There are 16 residues in the CDR3. This CDR3 is CASSSSTGSYNSPLHF. The CDR3 DNA sequence: TGTGCCAGCAGCTCATCAACAGGGTCTTATAATTCACCCCTCCACTTT.

The chain uses TRBV6-2 or TRBV6-3 and TRBJ1-2; 9 bases align to TRBD1. CDR3 length: 14 amino acids. Germline values: CDR1 MNHEY, CDR2 SVGEGT. Trimming removed 6 bases from V and 6 bases from J; junction bases left unmatched: 8. The CDR3 is CASSWTGARDGYTF. The CDR3 DNA sequence: TGTGCCAGCAGCTGGACAGGGGCCAGGGATGGCTACACCTTC.

The V call is TRBV20-1, the J call TRBJ2-1, with TRBD2 identical over 11 bases. CDR3 length: 13 amino acids. The germline V gene has CDR1 DFQATT and CDR2 SNEGSKA (reference sequence). CDR3 sequence: CSPGTSGRGEQFF. CDR3 DNA: TGCAGCCCAGGGACTAGCGGCAGGGGTGAGCAGTTCTTC.

The V and J genes are TRBV7-8 and TRBJ2-3; 9 bases match TRBD2. CDR1 SGHVS and CDR2 FQNEAQ come from the germline V gene. Trimming took 1 base from V and 6 from J; bases not matched to a gene: 8. The CDR3 is made up of 16 amino acids. CDR3 sequence (DNA): TGTGCCAGCAGCTTAGTAGCTAGCGGGGTCTGGGATACGCAGTATTTT. It codes for CASSLVASGVWDTQYF.

The gene calls are TRBV6-5 and TRBJ2-1; D not certain. V lost 6 bases and J lost 5, with 8 bases in between. CDR1 and CDR2 from the germline V gene are MNHEY and SVGAGI. The CDR3 runs 12 residues. CDR3 loop: CASRSRNNEQFF. CDR3 in DNA: TGTGCCAGCAGGTCCAGAAACAATGAGCAGTTCTTC.

The chain employs TRBV11-2 and TRBJ1-4; 7 bases line up with TRBD1. After removal of 5 bases from V and 5 bases from J, the junction contained 5 bases not matched to a gene. The CDR3 totals 14 residues. The germline V gene has CDR1 SGHAT and CDR2 FQNNGV. DNA for the CDR3: TGTGCCAGCAGCCGGGACAGCCCAAATGAAAAACTGTTTTTT. Encoded protein: CASSRDSPNEKLFF.

This clonotype came up many times. The chain recombines TRBV15 with TRBJ2-1, with 13 nucleotides matching TRBD2. The CDR3 has 18 residues. Looked up from germline, CDR1 is LNHNV and CDR2 is YYDKDF (reference sequence). V shed 2 bases and J 3 bases; nucleotides not matched to a gene: 7. DNA for the CDR3: TGTGCCACCAGCAGAAAACTAGCGGGAGGGATCGGCTACAATGAGCAGTTCTTC. Translating it yields CATSRKLAGGIGYNEQFF.

A few counts support this clonotype. The chain recombines TRBV15 with TRBJ2-1; the D gene is possibly TRBD1 (5 bases). Trimming took 5 bases from V and 2 from J, leaving 10 bases between them. The CDR3 is 14 amino acids. Germline lookup yields CDR1 LNHNV and CDR2 YYDKDF (reference sequence). CDR3: CATSPLGPYNEQFF. DNA of the CDR3: TGTGCCACCAGCCCCTTGGGGCCCTACAATGAGCAGTTCTTC.

Points on this clonotype: A junction boundary mismatches the germline segment, possibly from a read error. The chain couples TRBV2 to TRBJ2-1; 15 bases fit TRBD2. CDR1 is SNHLY, CDR2 FYNNEI, per germline. CDR3 size: 18 residues. This CDR3 is CTSSFFRTSGRANNEQFF. The CDR3 DNA is TGTACCAGCAGTTTCTTCCGGACTAGCGGGAGGGCCAACAATGAGCAGTTCTTC.

This chain joins TRBV7-8 and TRBJ2-5, with TRBD1 identical over 9 bases. Trimming removed 4 bases from V and 9 bases from J; junction bases left unmatched: 21. This CDR3 is built from 18 residues. Germline V gene sequence: CDR1 SGHVS, CDR2 FQNEAQ. The CDR3 spells CASSSRDRVIVGTGSQYF. CDR3 nucleotides: TGTGCCAGCAGCTCCCGGGACAGGGTCATTGTGGGGACAGGGTCCCAGTACTTC.

This clonotype was counted only a few times. The V call is TRBV7-8, the J call TRBJ2-1, with D perhaps TRBD1 or TRBD2 (6 bases each). Per the germline V gene, CDR1 is SGHVS and CDR2 is FQNEAQ. Trimming left V 1 base short and J 5 bases short, with 12 bases between. There are 15 residues in the CDR3. The CDR3: CASSLDRGADNEQFF. The CDR3 bases are TGTGCCAGCAGCTTAGATAGGGGGGCCGACAATGAGCAGTTCTTC.

The rearrangement links TRBV5-1 to TRBJ1-1, with no clear D. CDR1 SGHRS and CDR2 YFSETQ come from the germline V gene. CDR3 length equals 14 residues. Trimming took off 2 bases at V and 3 bases at J, with 11 bases between the two ends. The CDR3, as DNA: TGCGCCAGCAGCTTACCCGGCGGGGACACTGAAGCTTTCTTT. It yields the protein CASSLPGGDTEAFF.

This sequence joins TRBV7-3 and TRBJ2-3; a possible D gene is TRBD2 (5 bases). The CDR3 is 15 amino acids. From germline, CDR1 is SGHTA and CDR2 FQGTGA. Deletions cut 4 bases from V and 2 bases from J, with 13 bases between. CDR3 region: CASSSQAATTDTQYF. The CDR3 coding sequence is TGTGCCAGCAGCTCCCAAGCGGCAACCACAGATACGCAGTATTTT.

This chain uses TRBV23-1 with TRBJ2-1; D possibly corresponds to TRBD2 (6 bases). TRBV23-1 is assigned to the ORF class and has an uncertain function. The CDR3 loop spans 19 amino acids. V was cut by 8 bases and J by 0 bases, with 26 bases left in between. The CDR3 is CASSLRGGNASSSYNEQFF. DNA of the CDR3: TGCGCCAGCTCCCTTAGGGGCGGGAACGCGTCAAGCTCCTACAATGAGCAGTTCTTC.

This clonotype was observed a handful of times. This chain joins TRBV5-6 and TRBJ1-3; D unclear. CDR1 is SGHDT, CDR2 YYEEEE, per germline. CDR3 length: 15 residues. Trimming shortened V by 1 base and J by 0 bases, and 8 bases separated the two germline ends. CDR3 amino acids: CASSLSPDSGNTIYF. CDR3 bases: TGTGCCAGCAGCTTGTCGCCGGACTCTGGAAACACCATATATTTT.

In this sample, this clonotype turned up a few times. This rearrangement joins TRBV29-1 to TRBJ2-5; D not resolved. The V end was cut by 3 bases, the J end by 2 bases, with 7 bases between. In germline, CDR1 is SQVTM, CDR2 ANQGSEA. CDR3 size: 12 residues. The CDR3 DNA sequence: TGCAGCGTTGACTACGGACAAGAGACCCAGTACTTC. The encoded protein is CSVDYGQETQYF. The whole variable domain, filled in from reference TRBV29-1 and TRBJ2-5, reads SAVISQKPSRDICQRGTSLTIQCQVDSQVTMMFWYRQQPGQSLTLIATANQGSEATYESGFVIDKFPISRPNLTFSTLTVSNMSPEDSSIYLCSVDYGQETQYFGPGTRLLVL.

This clonotype was detected only a few times. V is TRBV19 and J is TRBJ2-3; tentative D call: TRBD1 (6 bases). Germline CDR1 and CDR2: LNHDA and SQIVND (reference sequence). The CDR3 covers 13 residues. Trimming left V 10 bases short and J 2 bases short, with 13 bases between. CDR3 region: CAKQGFLTDTQYF. CDR3 bases: TGTGCCAAACAGGGTTTTCTCACAGATACGCAGTATTTT. Filled out from reference TRBV19 and TRBJ2-3, the complete variable domain reads DGGITQSPKYLFRKEGQNVTLSCEQNLNHDAMYWYRQDPGQGLRLIYYSQIVNDFQKGDIAEGYSVSREKKESFPLTVTSAQKNPTAFYLCAKQGFLTDTQYFGPGTRLTVL.

The table lists this clonotype with many counts. This rearrangement joins TRBV9 to TRBJ2-2; 10 bases line up with TRBD2. The V and J ends lost 5 bases and 6 bases, in that order; junction bases with no gene match: 7. The CDR3 runs 15 residues. Per the germline V gene, CDR1 is SGDLS and CDR2 is YYNGEE. The CDR3 DNA reads as TGTGCCAGCAGTAGAGCGGGAGGGTCCCCCGGGGAGCTGTTTTTT. Translating it yields CASSRAGGSPGELFF.

This clonotype was seen ten or more times. J is TRBJ1-2 and V is TRBV20-1; the match to TRBD1 covers 9 bases. The J segment lost 4 bases and the V segment lost 4 bases, leaving 4 bases of the junction unmatched. From germline, CDR1 is DFQATT and CDR2 SNEGSKA (reference sequence). This CDR3 contains 13 residues. In nucleotides, the CDR3 is TGCAGTGCTACACAGGGGGCCATCTATGGCTACACCTTC. It yields the protein CSATQGAIYGYTF.

This clonotype occurred many times. The V and J genes are TRBV2 and TRBJ2-1; maybe TRBD1 (6 bases). Germline CDR1 is SNHLY and CDR2 is FYNNEI. Trimming removed 5 bases at V and 8 bases at J, with 19 bases between. The CDR3 is 15 residues long. The CDR3 loop is CASSLDRFFADEQFF. The CDR3 DNA is TGTGCCAGCAGTCTCGACAGGTTCTTCGCGGATGAGCAGTTCTTC. Combining the CDR3 with reference TRBV2 and TRBJ2-1 gives the whole variable domain EPEVTQTPSHQVTQMGQEVILRCVPISNHLYFYWYRQILGQKVEFLVSFYNNEISEKSEIFDDQFSVERPDGSNFTLKIRSTKLEDSAMYFCASSLDRFFADEQFFGPGTRLTVL.

A note on this clonotype: Given the absence of the conserved phenylalanine or tryptophan at the CDR3 end, a read error is likely. J is TRBJ2-1 and V is TRBV27; 11 bases fit TRBD2. The CDR3 is 17 residues long. The germline V gene has CDR1 MNHEY and CDR2 SMNVEV (reference sequence). V lost 5 bases and J lost 4; bases outside the gene matches: 10. CDR3 DNA sequence: TGTGCCAGCAGTATTCTAGCGGGAGGTCCCGGGTACAATGAGCAGTTCCTC. Its translation is CASSILAGGPGYNEQFL.

This chain connects TRBV28 to TRBJ1-5, with 8 bases identical to TRBD1. Trimming cost V 8 bases and J 7 bases; bases outside gene matches: 4. Germline V CDR1 and CDR2: MDHEN, SYDVKM. The CDR3 is made up of 12 amino acids. CDR3 region: CASYTGGQPQHF. The CDR3 DNA follows: TGTGCCAGCTACACAGGGGGGCAGCCCCAGCATTTT.

A few counts support this clonotype. DNA for the CDR3: TGTGCCAGCAGCTTACTTGGGAGGGGAAGCGGGAGGGCGGATACGCAGTATTTT. Its translation: CASSLLGRGSGRADTQYF. The rearrangement joins TRBV7-3 to TRBJ2-3; TRBD2 aligns across 10 bases. The CDR3 sequence is 18 residues long. V gave up 2 bases and J gave up 6 bases; unmatched junction bases: 14. Looked up from germline, CDR1 is SGHTA and CDR2 is FQGTGA. The full variable domain, with the rest looked up from reference TRBV7-3 and TRBJ2-3, is GAGVSQTPSNKVTEKGKYVELRCDPISGHTALYWYRQSLGQGPEFLIYFQGTGAADDSGLPNDRFFAVRPEGSVSTLKIQRTERGDSAVYLCASSLLGRGSGRADTQYFGPGTRLTVL.

This clonotype was observed a few times. V gene TRBV20-1 combines with J gene TRBJ1-1, with a weak D call TRBD1 (5 bases). V was clipped by 6 bases and J by 3 bases, with 14 bases between them. The CDR3 spans 13 residues. Germline lookup yields CDR1 DFQATT and CDR2 SNEGSKA (reference sequence). This CDR3 is CSAPTGGDTEAFF. CDR3 bases: TGCAGTGCCCCGACGGGAGGGGACACTGAAGCTTTCTTT.

V is TRBV7-9 and J is TRBJ2-5, with D unclear. From germline, CDR1 is SEHNR and CDR2 FQNEAQ (reference sequence). The CDR3 runs to 13 residues. The V and J ends lost 3 bases and 2 bases respectively, with 7 bases between them. The CDR3, as DNA: TGTGCCAGCAGCTTTCCCTCTCAAGAGACCCAGTACTTC. Amino acid sequence: CASSFPSQETQYF.

In nucleotides, the CDR3 is TGCAGCGCCCACAATCCGGGAGGGGGGACAGATACGCAGTATTTT. Residues: CSAHNPGGGTDTQYF. The V and J genes are TRBV29-1 and TRBJ2-3, with TRBD2 matching 8 bases. The CDR3 spans 15 residues. The V gene end was trimmed by 7 bases and the J gene end by 3 bases; junction bases not matched to a gene: 12. Germline V lookup: CDR1 SQVTM, CDR2 ANQGSEA.